This T cell receptor beta chain was observed in a study of cytomegalovirus exposure and HLA in healthy donors. Libraries were prepared by immunoSEQ multiplex PCR; TCRdb keeps only in-frame clonotypes and omits some of them. The table includes 150,000 to 200,000 clones, about three quarters detected once. Broader study findings: According to the study, some 160 TCR beta chains were cytomegalovirus-associated.

J gave up 6 bases and V 8 bases, and 12 bases lay outside the gene matches. Germline V gene data show CDR1 as MNHNS and CDR2 as SASEGT. The CDR3 has 15 amino acids. Details on this clone: Antigen specificity is unknown.

The TCR originated in a woman in her twenties or thirties in good health and CMV-seronegative. V usage is TRBV6-1 and J usage is TRBJ1-1, with TRBD1 matching 10 bases. Sequencing input: PBMCs. CDR3 sequence reads: CASRESIGTGAEAFF. CDR3 DNA: TGTGCCAGCCGCGAGAGTATAGGGACAGGGGCTGAAGCTTTCTTT.